Only a few counts were recorded for the clone carrying this T cell receptor beta chain. Unique molecular identifiers were incorporated when the TCRbeta library was constructed. In TCRdb, the PCR reads were re-called with MiXCR into one record per CDR3 protein. The sample includes a few hundred thousand distinct CDR3 sequences, about 14% of them seen just once. The data were obtained in a study of T-cell reconstitution after alpha-beta-depleted transplantation in children. The CDR3 has 13 amino acids. Between the trimmed V and J ends, which lost 3 bases and 9 bases, there was a span of 13 bases. CDR1 and CDR2 (germline): SGHKS, YYEKEE (reference sequence).

The rearrangement links TRBV5-5 to TRBJ2-1; D is uncertain. This receptor was taken from a human donor who donated a stem cell graft to a child with Fanconi anemia. Sample: PBMCs, taken from the stem cell graft. In DNA, the CDR3 is TGTGCCAGCAGCTCAGAGTTGGCGGTTGAGCAGTTCTTC. This encodes CASSSELAVEQFF.